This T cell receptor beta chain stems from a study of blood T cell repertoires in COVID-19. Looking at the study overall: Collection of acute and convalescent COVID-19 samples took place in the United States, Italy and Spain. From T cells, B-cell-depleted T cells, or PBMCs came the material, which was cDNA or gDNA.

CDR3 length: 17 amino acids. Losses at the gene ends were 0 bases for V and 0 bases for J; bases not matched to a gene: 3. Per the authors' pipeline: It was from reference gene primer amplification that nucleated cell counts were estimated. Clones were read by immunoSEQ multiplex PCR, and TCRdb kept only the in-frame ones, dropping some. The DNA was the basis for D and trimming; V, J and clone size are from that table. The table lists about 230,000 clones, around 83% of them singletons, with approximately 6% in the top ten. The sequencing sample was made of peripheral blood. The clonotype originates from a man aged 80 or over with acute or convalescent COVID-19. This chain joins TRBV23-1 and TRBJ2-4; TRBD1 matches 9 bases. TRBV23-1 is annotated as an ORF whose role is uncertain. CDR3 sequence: CASSQSTGGKAKNIQYF. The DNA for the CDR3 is TGCGCCAGCAGTCAATCGACAGGGGGTAAAGCCAAAAACATTCAGTACTTC.